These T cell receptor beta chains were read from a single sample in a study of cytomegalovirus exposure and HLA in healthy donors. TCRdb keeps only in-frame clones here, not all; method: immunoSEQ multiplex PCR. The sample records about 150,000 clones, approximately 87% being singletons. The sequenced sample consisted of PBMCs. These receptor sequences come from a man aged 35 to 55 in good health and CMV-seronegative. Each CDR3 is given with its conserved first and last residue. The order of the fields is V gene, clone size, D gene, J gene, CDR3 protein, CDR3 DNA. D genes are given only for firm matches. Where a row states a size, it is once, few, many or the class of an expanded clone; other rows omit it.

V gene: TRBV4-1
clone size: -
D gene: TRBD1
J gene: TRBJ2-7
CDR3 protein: CASSQGTGGPYEQYF
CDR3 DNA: TGCGCCAGCAGCCAAGGGACAGGGGGCCCATACGAGCAGTACTTC

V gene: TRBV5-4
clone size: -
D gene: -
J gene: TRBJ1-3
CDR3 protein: CASSLEGGPTIYF
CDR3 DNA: TGTGCCAGCAGCTTGGAGGGAGGGCCCACCATATATTTT

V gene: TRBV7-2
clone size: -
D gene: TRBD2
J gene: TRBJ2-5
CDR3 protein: CASSLALAGVGIPRHF
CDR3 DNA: TGTGCCAGCAGCTTAGCACTAGCGGGAGTAGGGATCCCAAGGCACTTC

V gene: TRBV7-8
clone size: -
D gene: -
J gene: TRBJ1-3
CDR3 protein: CASSLQGNTIYF
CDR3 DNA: TGTGCCAGCAGCCTCCAGGGAAACACCATATATTTT

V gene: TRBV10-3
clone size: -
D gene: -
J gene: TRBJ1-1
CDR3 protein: CAISDPMVAMNTEAFF
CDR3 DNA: TGTGCCATCAGTGACCCAATGGTAGCAATGAACACTGAAGCTTTCTTT

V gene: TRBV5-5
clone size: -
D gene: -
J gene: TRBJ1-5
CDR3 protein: CASRPIPGPQHF
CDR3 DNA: TGTGCCAGCAGGCCGATCCCCGGGCCCCAGCATTTT

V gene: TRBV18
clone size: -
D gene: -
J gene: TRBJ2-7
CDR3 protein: CASSPDTGQPEQYF
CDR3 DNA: TGTGCCAGCTCACCAGATACGGGACAACCCGAGCAGTACTTC

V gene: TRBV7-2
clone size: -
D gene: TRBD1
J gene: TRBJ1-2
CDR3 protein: CASSRQGAGANYGYTF
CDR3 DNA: TGTGCCAGCAGCCGGCAGGGGGCAGGAGCTAACTATGGCTACACCTTC

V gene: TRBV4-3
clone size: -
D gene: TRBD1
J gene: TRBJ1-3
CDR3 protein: CASSPGDRPGNTIYF
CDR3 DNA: TGCGCCAGCAGCCCAGGGGACAGGCCTGGAAACACCATATATTTT

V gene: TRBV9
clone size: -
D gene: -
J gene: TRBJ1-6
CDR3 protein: CASSREGESNSPLHF
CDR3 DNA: TGTGCCAGCAGCCGAGAGGGGGAATCAAATTCACCCCTCCACTTT

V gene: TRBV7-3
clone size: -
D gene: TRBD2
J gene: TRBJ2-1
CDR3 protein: CASSLMGLAGVMSNEQFF
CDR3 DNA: TGTGCCAGCAGCTTAATGGGGCTAGCGGGAGTCATGTCCAATGAGCAGTTCTTC

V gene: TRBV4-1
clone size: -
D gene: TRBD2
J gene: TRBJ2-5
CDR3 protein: CASSQDFGTSGLGTQYF
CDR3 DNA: TGCGCCAGCAGCCAAGATTTCGGGACTAGCGGATTGGGGACCCAGTACTTC

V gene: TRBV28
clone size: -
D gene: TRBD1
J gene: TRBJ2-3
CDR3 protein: CASSLRTGYTDTQYF
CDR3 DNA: TGTGCCAGCAGTTTACGGACAGGGTACACAGATACGCAGTATTTT

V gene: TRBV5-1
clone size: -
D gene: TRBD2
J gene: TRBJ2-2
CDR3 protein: CASSFLGLAGAGELFF
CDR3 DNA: TGCGCCAGCAGCTTCCTCGGACTAGCGGGGGCCGGGGAGCTGTTTTTT

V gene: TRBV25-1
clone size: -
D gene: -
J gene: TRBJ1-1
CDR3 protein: CASSAPYPGQGTEAFF
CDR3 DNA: TGTGCCAGCAGTGCACCATACCCAGGGCAGGGGACTGAAGCTTTCTTT

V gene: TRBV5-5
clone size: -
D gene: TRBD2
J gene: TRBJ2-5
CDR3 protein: CASSLELAGGRETQYF
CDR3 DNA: TGTGCCAGCAGCTTGGAGCTAGCGGGAGGTCGGGAGACCCAGTACTTC

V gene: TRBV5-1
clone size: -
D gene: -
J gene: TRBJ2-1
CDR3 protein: CASSFEGGNEQFF
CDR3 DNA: TGCGCCAGCAGCTTTGAAGGGGGCAATGAGCAGTTCTTC

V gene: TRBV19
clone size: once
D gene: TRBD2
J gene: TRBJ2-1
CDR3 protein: CASSIGTSGRLYNEQFF
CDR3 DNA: TGTGCCAGTAGTATCGGGACTAGCGGGAGACTATACAATGAGCAGTTCTTC

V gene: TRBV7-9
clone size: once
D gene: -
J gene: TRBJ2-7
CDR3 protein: CSSSPAGSYEQYF
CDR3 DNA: TGTTCCAGCAGCCCGGCGGGGTCCTACGAGCAGTACTTC

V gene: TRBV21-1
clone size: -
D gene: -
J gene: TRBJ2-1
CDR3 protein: CASSKARLADYNEQFF
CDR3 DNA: TGTGCCAGCAGCAAAGCCCGGCTAGCGGATTACAATGAGCAGTTCTTC

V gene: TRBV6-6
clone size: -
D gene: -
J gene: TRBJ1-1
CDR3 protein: CASTFDGLGEAFF
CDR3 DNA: TGTGCCAGCACTTTTGACGGGTTGGGTGAAGCTTTCTTT

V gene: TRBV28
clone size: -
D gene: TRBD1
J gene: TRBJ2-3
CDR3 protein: CASSPQGESTDTQYF
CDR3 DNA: TGTGCCAGCAGTCCCCAGGGGGAGAGCACAGATACGCAGTATTTT

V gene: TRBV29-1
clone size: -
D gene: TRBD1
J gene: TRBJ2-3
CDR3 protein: CSTGQGGTDTQYF
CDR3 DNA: TGCAGCACAGGACAGGGGGGCACAGATACGCAGTATTTT

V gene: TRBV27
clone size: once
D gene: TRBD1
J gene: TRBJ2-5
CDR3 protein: CASSFRDREETQYF
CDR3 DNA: TGTGCCAGCAGTTTCCGGGACAGGGAGGAGACCCAGTACTTC

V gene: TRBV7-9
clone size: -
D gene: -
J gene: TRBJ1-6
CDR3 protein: CASSLAGGYYNSPLHF
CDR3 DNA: TGTGCCAGCAGCTTAGCGGGGGGTTACTATAATTCACCCCTCCACTTT

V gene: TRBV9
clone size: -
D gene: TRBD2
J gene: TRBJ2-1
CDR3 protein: CASSVGLGSEQFF
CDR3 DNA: TGTGCCAGCAGCGTCGGACTAGGGAGTGAGCAGTTCTTC

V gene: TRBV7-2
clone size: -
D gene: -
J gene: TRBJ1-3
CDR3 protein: CASSFLAGPTSGNTIYF
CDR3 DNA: TGTGCCAGCAGCTTCCTCGCGGGGCCCACCTCTGGAAACACCATATATTTT

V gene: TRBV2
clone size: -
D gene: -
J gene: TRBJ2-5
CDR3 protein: CASSEMGQGMGETQYF
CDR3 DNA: TGTGCCAGCAGTGAAATGGGCCAGGGGATGGGGGAGACCCAGTACTTC

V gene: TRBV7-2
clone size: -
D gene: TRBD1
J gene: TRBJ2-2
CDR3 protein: CASSLTLQGTGELFF
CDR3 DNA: TGTGCCAGCAGCTTAACCTTACAGGGGACCGGGGAGCTGTTTTTT

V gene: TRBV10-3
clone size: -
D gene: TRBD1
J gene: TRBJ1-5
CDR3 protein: CAASDRDNQPQHF
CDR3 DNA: TGTGCCGCCTCAGACAGGGACAATCAGCCCCAGCATTTT

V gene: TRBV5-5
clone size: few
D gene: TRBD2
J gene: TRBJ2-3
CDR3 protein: CASSLGSSSGGLDTQYF
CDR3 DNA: TGTGCCAGCAGCTTGGGGTCGTCTAGCGGGGGGCTAGATACGCAGTATTTT

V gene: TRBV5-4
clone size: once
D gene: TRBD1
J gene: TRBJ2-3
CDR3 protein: CASSIGQASTDTQYF
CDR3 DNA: TGTGCCAGCAGCATCGGACAGGCCTCCACAGATACGCAGTATTTT

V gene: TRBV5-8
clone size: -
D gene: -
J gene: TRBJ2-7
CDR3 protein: CASSSRLPYEQYF
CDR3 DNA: TGTGCCAGCAGCTCCCGACTTCCCTACGAGCAGTACTTC

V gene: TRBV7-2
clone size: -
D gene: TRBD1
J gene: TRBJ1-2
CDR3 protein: CASSFGTAPYGYTF
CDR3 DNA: TGTGCCAGCAGCTTCGGGACAGCACCCTATGGCTACACCTTC

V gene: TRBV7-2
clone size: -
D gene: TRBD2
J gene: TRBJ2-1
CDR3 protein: CASSFDLAGGQFF
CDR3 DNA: TGTGCCAGCAGCTTTGACCTAGCGGGGGGGCAGTTCTTC

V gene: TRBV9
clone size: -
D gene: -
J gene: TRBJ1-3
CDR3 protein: CASSVDTVSGNTIYF
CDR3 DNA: TGTGCCAGCAGCGTAGATACAGTCTCTGGAAACACCATATATTTT

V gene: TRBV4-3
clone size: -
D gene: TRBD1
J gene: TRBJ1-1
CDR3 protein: CASSQGQGIVGTEAFF
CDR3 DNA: TGCGCCAGCAGCCAAGGACAGGGGATAGTAGGAACTGAAGCTTTCTTT

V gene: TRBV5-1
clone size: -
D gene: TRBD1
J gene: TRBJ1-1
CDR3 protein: CASSYGQGANTEAFF
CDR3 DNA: TGCGCCAGCAGCTACGGACAGGGGGCCAACACTGAAGCTTTCTTT

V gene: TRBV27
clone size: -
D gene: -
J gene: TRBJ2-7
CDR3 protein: CASSLSPPGGGCEQYF
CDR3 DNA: TGTGCCAGCAGTTTATCCCCCCCGGGAGGGGGCTGCGAGCAGTACTTC

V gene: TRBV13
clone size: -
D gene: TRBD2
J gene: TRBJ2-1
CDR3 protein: CASSLGWRLAGVRHNEQFF
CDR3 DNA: TGTGCCAGCAGCTTAGGGTGGCGACTAGCGGGAGTTCGACACAATGAGCAGTTCTTC

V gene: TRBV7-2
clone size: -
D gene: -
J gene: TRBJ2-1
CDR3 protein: CASSFRPNSYNEQFF
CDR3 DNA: TGTGCCAGCAGCTTCAGGCCAAACTCCTACAATGAGCAGTTCTTC

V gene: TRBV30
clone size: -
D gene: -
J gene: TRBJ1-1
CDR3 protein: CAWSAGWNTEAFF
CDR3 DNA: TGTGCCTGGAGTGCAGGATGGAACACTGAAGCTTTCTTT